These T cell receptor beta chains were read from a single sample in a study. TCRdb processed the RT-PCR reads anew with MiXCR; each CDR3 protein has one entry. The sample has hundreds of thousands of distinct CDR3 sequences, 12% to 15% seen once. Sequences were obtained from memory CD4+ T cells from blood. These receptor sequences come from a female donor in good health, serving as a healthy control. The CDR3 runs from the conserved cysteine through the conserved F or W. D genes are given only for firm matches. For some rows the clone size is stated as once, few or many, or as a class when expanded; others skip it.

J	V	D	size	CDR3	DNA
TRBJ2-1	TRBV5-8	TRBD2	NA	CASSPKQRTSLNEQFF	TGTGCCAGCAGCCCTAAACAACGGACTAGCCTCAATGAGCAGTTCTTC
TRBJ2-7	TRBV7-2	NA	NA	CASTRNMAGTGTYEQYF	TGTGCCAGCACGAGAAATATGGCTGGGACCGGGACCTACGAGCAGTACTTC
TRBJ1-5	TRBV6-5	TRBD1	many	CASSRQGDQPQHF	TGTGCCAGCAGTCGACAGGGTGATCAGCCCCAGCATTTT
TRBJ2-2	TRBV5-8	NA	few	CASSLAGRFTGELFF	TGTGCCAGCAGCTTGGCGGGCAGGTTCACCGGGGAGCTGTTTTTT
TRBJ2-2	TRBV12-3/TRBV12-4	NA	many	CASSLDSFTGELFF	TGTGCCAGCAGTCTCGACTCGTTCACCGGGGAGCTGTTTTTT
TRBJ2-7	TRBV11-2	TRBD1	few	CASSLGPAQGTGINEQYF	TGTGCCAGCAGCTTAGGCCCTGCGCAAGGGACAGGGATAAACGAGCAGTACTTC
TRBJ1-6	TRBV6-6	NA	few	CASSVGRNSPLHF	TGTGCCAGCAGTGTAGGGCGAAATTCACCCCTCCACTTT
TRBJ1-4	TRBV7-7	TRBD1	NA	CASSMGQGSEKLFF	TGTGCTAGCAGCATGGGACAGGGTAGTGAAAAACTGTTTTTT
TRBJ1-2	TRBV20-1	TRBD1	NA	CSAGAGGIYGYTF	TGCAGTGCTGGGGCAGGGGGGATCTATGGCTACACCTTC
TRBJ1-1	TRBV7-3	TRBD1	NA	CASSAGGTSTEAFF	TGTGCCAGCAGTGCAGGGGGCACGAGTACTGAAGCTTTCTTT
TRBJ2-5	TRBV6-1	NA	NA	CASSEMVRAAKETQYF	TGTGCCAGCAGTGAAATGGTTAGGGCAGCCAAAGAGACCCAGTACTTC
TRBJ2-2	TRBV20-1	NA	NA	CSASGMENTGELFF	TGCAGTGCTAGTGGAATGGAGAACACCGGGGAGCTGTTTTTT
TRBJ2-7	TRBV12-3/TRBV12-4	TRBD2	few	CASSIRSGSAYEQYF	TGTGCCAGCAGCATACGTAGCGGGAGTGCCTACGAGCAGTACTTC
TRBJ1-1	TRBV28	NA	NA	CASRNPTGYAAFF	TGTGCCAGCAGAAATCCAACAGGGTACGCAGCTTTCTTT
TRBJ1-1	TRBV4-3	NA	many	CASSQDLGRANTEAFF	TGCGCCAGCAGCCAAGATCTGGGCAGGGCGAACACTGAAGCTTTCTTT
TRBJ1-5	TRBV6-1	NA	many	CASTRADRNSNQPQHF	TGTGCCAGCACCCGAGCCGACCGAAATAGCAATCAGCCCCAGCATTTT
TRBJ1-4	TRBV12-3/TRBV12-4	TRBD1	NA	CASRKDRGGNEKLFF	TGTGCCAGCAGGAAAGACAGGGGTGGTAATGAAAAACTGTTTTTT
TRBJ2-7	TRBV20-1	NA	few	CSAIPRDWAYEQYF	TGCAGTGCTATTCCACGGGACTGGGCCTACGAGCAGTACTTC
TRBJ2-7	TRBV20-1	TRBD2	NA	CSAPRTSGHAEQYF	TGCAGTGCCCCTAGGACTAGCGGGCACGCCGAGCAGTACTTC
TRBJ2-3	TRBV27	NA	few	CASSLSGYRGTDTQYF	TGTGCCAGCAGTTTATCGGGGTACAGGGGCACAGATACGCAGTATTTT
TRBJ1-1	TRBV7-6	NA	NA	CASSSAGVRNTEAFF	TGTGCCAGCAGCTCGGCAGGGGTCCGGAACACTGAAGCTTTCTTT
TRBJ1-4	TRBV20-1	TRBD1	few	CSANRGWVSDEKLFF	TGCAGTGCTAACAGGGGGTGGGTTTCTGATGAAAAACTGTTTTTT
TRBJ2-1	TRBV9	NA	few	CASSVEVRDNEQFF	TGTGCCAGCAGCGTAGAGGTCAGGGACAATGAGCAGTTCTTC
TRBJ2-2	TRBV5-1	NA	many	CASSLRPANTGELFF	TGCGCCAGCAGCTTACGCCCAGCGAACACCGGGGAGCTGTTTTTT
TRBJ2-2	TRBV5-6	NA	NA	CASSYGTPDTGELFF	TGTGCCAGCAGCTACGGGACGCCCGACACCGGGGAGCTGTTTTTT
TRBJ2-3	TRBV29-1	TRBD1	NA	CSVCRGLSEPEYF	TGCAGCGTTTGCAGGGGGCTGTCGGAGCCTGAGTATTTT
TRBJ2-2	TRBV6-5	TRBD2	many	CASTPRSLAGDTGELFF	TGTGCCAGCACCCCCCGGTCTTTAGCGGGAGATACCGGGGAGCTGTTTTTT
TRBJ1-1	TRBV18	NA	NA	CASSPPHRNTEAFF	TGTGCCAGCTCACCCCCTCACAGGAACACTGAAGCTTTCTTT
TRBJ1-2	TRBV5-1	NA	many	CASSFADGTLDGYTF	TGCGCCAGCAGCTTTGCGGACGGGACACTCGATGGCTACACCTTC
TRBJ2-2	TRBV29-1	NA	many	CSVGGGINTGELFF	TGCAGCGTCGGAGGCGGGATTAACACCGGGGAGCTGTTTTTT
TRBJ1-1	TRBV10-2	NA	NA	CASSFTRGNTEAFF	TGCGCCAGCAGCTTCACCAGGGGGAACACTGAAGCTTTCTTT
TRBJ2-2	TRBV20-1	NA	few	CSGGGRNTGELFF	TGCAGTGGGGGCGGCAGGAACACCGGGGAGCTGTTTTTT
TRBJ2-2	TRBV20-1	NA	few	CSARSGLANTGELFF	TGCAGTGCTAGATCCGGACTCGCGAACACCGGGGAGCTGTTTTTT
TRBJ1-1	TRBV28	NA	NA	CASRLGNANTEAFF	TGTGCCAGCAGACTAGGGAACGCGAACACTGAAGCTTTCTTT
TRBJ2-3	TRBV7-9	TRBD2	many	CASSLTSGGGDTQYF	TGTGCCAGCAGCTTGACTAGCGGGGGGGGGGATACGCAGTATTTT
TRBJ2-6	TRBV7-9	NA	NA	CASSFYGNGAGANVLTF	TGTGCCAGCAGCTTCTACGGGAATGGAGCCGGGGCCAACGTCCTGACTTTC
TRBJ2-3	TRBV9	NA	NA	CASSALPGSKDTQYF	TGTGCCAGCAGCGCACTTCCGGGTAGCAAGGATACGCAGTATTTT
TRBJ2-3	TRBV7-3	NA	NA	CASSPRVEDTQYF	TGTGCCAGCAGCCCGCGAGTAGAAGATACGCAGTATTTT
TRBJ2-2	TRBV6-6	NA	NA	CASSYSGQNPGELFF	TGTGCCAGCAGTTACAGTGGTCAGAATCCCGGGGAGCTGTTTTTT
TRBJ1-2	TRBV6-1	NA	NA	CASRITGTSGYTF	TGTGCCAGCAGAATTACCGGGACAAGTGGCTACACCTTC
TRBJ2-5	TRBV4-3	NA	many	CASSLLRQETQYF	TGCGCCAGCAGCCTCTTGAGGCAAGAGACCCAGTACTTC
TRBJ2-2	TRBV4-1	TRBD2	many	CASSRGLAVNTGELFF	TGCGCCAGCAGCCGGGGACTAGCGGTAAACACCGGGGAGCTGTTTTTT
TRBJ2-7	TRBV6-2/TRBV6-3	NA	NA	CASMQSYEQYF	TGTGCCAGCATGCAGTCCTACGAGCAGTACTTC
TRBJ2-3	TRBV29-1	NA	many	CSVEASLRTDTQYF	TGCAGCGTTGAAGCTAGCTTGCGCACAGATACGCAGTATTTT
TRBJ1-1	TRBV7-9	NA	NA	CAGQRPFF	TGTGCTGGTCAGCGCCCTTTCTTT